This T cell receptor beta chain emerged from a study of cytomegalovirus exposure and HLA in healthy donors. The protocol was immunoSEQ multiplex PCR, while the TCRdb copy is restricted to in-frame clones and leaves out a portion. The sample has about 240,000 clones, 75% to 90% seen once; the top ten hold roughly 1.2%. Deletions cut 3 bases from V and 8 bases from J, with 17 bases between. The CDR3 has 15 amino acids. The V gene's germline CDR1 is LNHDA and CDR2 SQIVND (reference sequence). The TCR originated in a woman younger than 45 in good health and CMV-seropositive. Material for sequencing was PBMCs. The chain recombines TRBV19 with TRBJ2-1; maybe TRBD1 (5 bases). Here the CDR3 reads CASSIVARGSYEQFF. CDR3 bases: TGTGCCAGTAGTATTGTAGCTAGGGGCTCATATGAGCAGTTCTTC. Drawing the rest from reference TRBV19 and TRBJ2-1, the complete variable domain is DGGITQSPKYLFRKEGQNVTLSCEQNLNHDAMYWYRQDPGQGLRLIYYSQIVNDFQKGDIAEGYSVSREKKESFPLTVTSAQKNPTAFYLCASSIVARGSYEQFFGPGTRLTVL.